The 18 T cell receptor beta chains in this list originate from one sample, sequenced in a study of blood T cell repertoires in COVID-19. This table comes from immunoSEQ multiplex PCR, and its TCRdb copy is limited to in-frame clones, with some not included. Found here are about 210,000 clones, 70% to 90% of them singletons; the top ten hold under 0.9%. Sequences were obtained from peripheral blood. These TCRs come from a man aged 40-55 years with acute or convalescent COVID-19.

The chain employs TRBV23-1 and TRBJ2-7, with 9 bases fitting TRBD1. TRBV23-1 counts as an open reading frame of uncertain function. Trimming removed 3 bases from V and 2 bases from J; junction bases left unmatched: 5. The CDR3 consists of 15 residues. The CDR3 reads CASSHTGTGTYEQYF. CDR3 nucleotide sequence: TGCGCCAGCAGTCATACCGGGACAGGGACCTACGAGCAGTACTTC.

This clone was found once. The germline gene is not matched at one end of the junction; a read error may be the cause. This chain connects TRBV3-1 (or the pseudogene TRBV3-2) to TRBJ2-5; 7 nucleotides match TRBD2. CDR1 LGHDT and CDR2 YNNKEL come from the germline V gene (reference sequence). There are 14 residues in the CDR3. CDR3 sequence: CASTQGTIQETQYF. DNA of the CDR3: TGTGCCAGCACCCAAGGGACTATACAAGAGACCCAGTACTTC.

The chain is built from TRBV5-4 and TRBJ2-7; 7 bases align to TRBD1. Germline V gene data show CDR1 as SGHNT and CDR2 as YYREEE (reference sequence). The CDR3 consists of 15 residues. V shed 0 bases and J 1 base; nucleotides not matched to a gene: 4. The CDR3 spells CASSLVGTASYEQYF. The CDR3 DNA follows: TGTGCCAGCAGCTTGGTTGGGACAGCGTCCTACGAGCAGTACTTC.

This clone was detected once. The CDR3 protein is CASSLPSQGYEQFF. For the CDR3, the DNA is TGCGCCAGCAGCTTACCCTCCCAGGGCTATGAGCAGTTCTTC. This chain connects TRBV5-1 to TRBJ2-1, with TRBD1 as a possible D gene (5 bases). Germline V CDR1 and CDR2: SGHRS, YFSETQ. The CDR3 sequence is 14 residues long. The germline V and J ends were trimmed by 2 bases and 8 bases, with 14 bases remaining between them.

The chain employs TRBV19 and TRBJ1-5; D is undetermined. V shed 1 base and J shed 3 bases, with 7 bases lying between them. This CDR3 comprises 14 residues. Germline V lookup: CDR1 LNHDA, CDR2 SQIVND (reference sequence). CDR3 loop: CASSIAQINQPQHF. The CDR3 DNA reads TGTGCCAGTAGTATAGCGCAGATCAATCAGCCCCAGCATTTT.

The V gene is TRBV6-5, the J gene TRBJ2-1; 10 positions agree with TRBD2. Per germline, CDR1 MNHEY and CDR2 SVGAGI. This CDR3 is built from 15 residues. V lost 5 bases to trimming and J lost 5 bases; unmatched junction nucleotides: 6. The CDR3 is CASSPLAGENNEQFF. The CDR3 DNA is TGTGCCAGCAGTCCTCTAGCGGGAGAGAACAATGAGCAGTTCTTC.

The chain is built from TRBV19 and TRBJ2-7; D might be TRBD2 (6 bases). Germline CDR1 and CDR2: LNHDA and SQIVND (reference sequence). This CDR3 is built from 13 residues. V lost 11 bases and J 2 bases, leaving 16 bases between the germline ends. The CDR3 sequence is CASSEGVAYEQYF. The CDR3 nucleotides read TGTGCCTCGTCGGAGGGAGTGGCCTACGAGCAGTACTTC.

The rearrangement links TRBV2 to TRBJ1-5; possible D gene TRBD1, 6 bases. The CDR3 has 16 amino acids. Trimming cost V 6 bases and J 2 bases, with 17 bases left between them. CDR1 SNHLY and CDR2 FYNNEI come from the germline V gene. CDR3 loop: CASSLRGEMGNQPQHF. CDR3 nucleotide sequence: TGTGCCAGCAGCCTCAGGGGTGAGATGGGCAATCAGCCCCAGCATTTT.

This chain connects TRBV21-1 to TRBJ2-3; the DNA was not used to check the table's D call, TRBD2. TRBV21-1 is a recognized pseudogene. The CDR3 runs to 11 residues. CDR3 protein: CARRGADTQYF. CDR3 nucleotides: TGTGCCAGGCGGGGGGCAGATACGCAGTATTTT.

The chain links TRBV27 to TRBJ2-1; possibly TRBD1 for D (6 bases). The V end lost 2 bases, the J end lost 4 bases, and 12 bases lay between the germline ends. Germline values: CDR1 MNHEY, CDR2 SMNVEV (reference sequence). This CDR3 is 15 amino acids long. For the CDR3, the DNA is TGTGCCAGCAGTTTAAGACAGGCCTTGTACAATGAGCAGTTCTTC. Translation gives CASSLRQALYNEQFF.

V is TRBV7-2 and J is TRBJ2-4; D gene uncertain. V was trimmed by 1 base and J by 7 bases, leaving 11 bases between them. CDR1 and CDR2 from the germline V gene are SGHTA and FQGNSA. The CDR3 extends over 14 amino acids. The CDR3 DNA follows: TGTGCCAGCAGCTTAGGTGAGATCCCCAACATTCAGTACTTC. Translation gives CASSLGEIPNIQYF.

The rearrangement links TRBV6-5 to TRBJ1-4, with 8 positions matching TRBD1. Looked up from germline, CDR1 is MNHEY and CDR2 is SVGAGI. CDR3 length equals 15 residues. V gave up 6 bases and J gave up 0 bases; unmatched junction bases: 3. Here the CDR3 DNA reads TGTGCCAGCAGGTTACAGGGGGCAACTAATGAAAAACTGTTTTTT. This encodes CASRLQGATNEKLFF.

This clone has only one observation. V gene TRBV7-9 combines with J gene TRBJ2-1; tentatively, D is TRBD2 (6 bases). The CDR3 is made up of 13 amino acids. The V gene's germline CDR1 is SEHNR and CDR2 FQNEAQ (reference sequence). Trimming shortened V by 1 base and J by 7 bases, and 8 bases separated the two germline ends. The DNA of the CDR3 is TGTGCCAGCAGCTTAGAGGGAGGAAATGAGCAGTTCTTC. Translated: CASSLEGGNEQFF. Using reference TRBV7-9 and TRBJ2-1 for the parts outside the CDR3, the full variable domain is DTGVSQNPRHKITKRGQNVTFRCDPISEHNRLYWYRQTLGQGPEFLTYFQNEAQLEKSRLLSDRFSAERPKGSFSTLEIQRTEQGDSAMYLCASSLEGGNEQFFGPGTRLTVL.

This clone was seen only a few times. The rearrangement uses TRBV2 and TRBJ1-5; no firm D call. The CDR3 loop spans 13 amino acids. The germline CDR1 and CDR2 sequences are SNHLY and FYNNEI. The V gene lost 3 bases and the J gene lost 1 base, with 4 bases spanning the gap. CDR3 residues: CASSEQSNQPQHF. The CDR3 nucleotides read TGTGCCAGCAGTGAGCAGAGCAATCAGCCCCAGCATTTT. The variable domain in full, completed from reference TRBV2 and TRBJ1-5, reads EPEVTQTPSHQVTQMGQEVILRCVPISNHLYFYWYRQILGQKVEFLVSFYNNEISEKSEIFDDQFSVERPDGSNFTLKIRSTKLEDSAMYFCASSEQSNQPQHFGDGTRLSIL.

This CDR3 reads CASSPQSGSNTEAFF. The DNA for the CDR3 is TGTGCCAGCTCACCACAATCAGGCTCCAACACTGAAGCTTTCTTT. V usage is TRBV18 and J usage is TRBJ1-1; no definite D call. In germline, CDR1 is KGHSH, CDR2 LQKENI. The V end lost 1 base, the J end lost 2 bases, and 11 bases lay between the germline ends. This CDR3 has 15 residues.

The rearrangement uses TRBV2 and TRBJ2-1, with 8 bases that match TRBD2. Per the germline V gene, CDR1 is SNHLY and CDR2 is FYNNEI. With 6 bases clipped from V and 7 bases from J, the junction kept 14 bases outside the gene matches. The CDR3 covers 16 residues. The CDR3 spells CASSALAGRGFNEQFF. CDR3 nucleotides: TGTGCCAGCAGCGCCCTAGCGGGTAGGGGTTTTAATGAGCAGTTCTTC.

The CDR3 bases are TGTGCCAGCAGTTTTGAGACAGGGGGGACCTACGAGCAGTACTTC. Translating it yields CASSFETGGTYEQYF. This rearrangement joins TRBV27 to TRBJ2-7; TRBD1 agrees at 9 bases. The CDR3 sequence is 15 residues long. The junction had 5 bases not matched to a gene; V was cut back by 3 bases and J by 2 bases. CDR1 and CDR2 from the germline V gene are MNHEY and SMNVEV (reference sequence).

A single count supports this clone. This rearrangement joins TRBV27 to TRBJ2-1, with D perhaps TRBD1 (6 bases). The CDR3 runs 14 residues. The V end lost 3 bases, the J end lost 9 bases, and 15 bases lay between the germline ends. The V gene's germline CDR1 is MNHEY and CDR2 SMNVEV (reference sequence). The CDR3 sequence: CASSLELQGGEQFF. The CDR3 coding sequence is TGTGCCAGCAGTTTGGAACTACAGGGTGGTGAGCAGTTCTTC.